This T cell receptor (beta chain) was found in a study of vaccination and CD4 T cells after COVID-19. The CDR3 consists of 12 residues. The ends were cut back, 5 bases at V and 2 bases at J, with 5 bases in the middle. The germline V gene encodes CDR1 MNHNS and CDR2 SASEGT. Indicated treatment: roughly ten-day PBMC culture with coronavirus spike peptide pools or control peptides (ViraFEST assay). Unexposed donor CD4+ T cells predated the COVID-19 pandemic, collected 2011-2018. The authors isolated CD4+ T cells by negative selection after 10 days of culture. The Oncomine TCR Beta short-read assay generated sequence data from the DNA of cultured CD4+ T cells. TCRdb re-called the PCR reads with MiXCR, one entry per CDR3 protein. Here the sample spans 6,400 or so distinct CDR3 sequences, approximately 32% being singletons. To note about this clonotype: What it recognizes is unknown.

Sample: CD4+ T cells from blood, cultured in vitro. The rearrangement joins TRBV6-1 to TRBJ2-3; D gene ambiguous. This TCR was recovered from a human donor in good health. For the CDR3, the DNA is TGTGCCAGCAGTAGATACACAGATACGCAGTATTTT. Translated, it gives CASSRYTDTQYF.